A single sample gave rise to the 6 T cell receptor beta chains below, sequenced in a study of blood T cell repertoires in COVID-19. Repertoires were generated with immunoSEQ multiplex PCR, while TCRdb's copy carries only in-frame clones and drops some. The sample contains about 390,000 clones, around nine tenths of which appear only once. The sample consisted of PBMCs or T cells enriched from blood (not recorded which). The receptors derive from a woman in her forties or fifties who had recovered from COVID-19.

This clone was recorded a few times. This chain uses TRBV19 with TRBJ2-1; 7 bases are shared with TRBD2. The CDR3 sequence is 13 residues long. Germline CDR1 LNHDA, CDR2 SQIVND (reference sequence). The J segment lost 7 bases and the V segment lost 9 bases, leaving 9 bases of the junction unmatched. The CDR3 nucleotides read TGTGCCAGCCGAGGGACTACCGAGAATGAGCAGTTCTTC. Its translation is CASRGTTENEQFF. Drawing the rest from reference TRBV19 and TRBJ2-1, the complete variable domain is DGGITQSPKYLFRKEGQNVTLSCEQNLNHDAMYWYRQDPGQGLRLIYYSQIVNDFQKGDIAEGYSVSREKKESFPLTVTSAQKNPTAFYLCASRGTTENEQFFGPGTRLTVL.

This chain uses TRBV12-3 or TRBV12-4 with TRBJ1-1, with TRBD1 identical over 7 bases. The CDR3 covers 12 residues. J lost 8 bases, V lost 5 bases, and 5 bases had no gene match. The CDR3 here is CASSPRDREAFF. DNA of the CDR3: TGTGCCAGCAGTCCTAGGGACAGAGAAGCTTTCTTT.

This chain links TRBV30 with TRBJ1-6, with TRBD1 identical over 10 bases. From germline, CDR1 is GTSNPN and CDR2 SVGIG (reference sequence). This CDR3 is 15 amino acids long. The V and J ends lost 4 bases and 5 bases, in that order; junction bases with no gene match: 5. As DNA, the CDR3 is TGTGCCTGGAACTCCGGGACAGGGGATAATTCACCCCTCCACTTT. It yields the protein CAWNSGTGDNSPLHF.

The chain carries TRBV6-5 and TRBJ1-5; 8 bases match TRBD1. J gave up 4 bases and V 10 bases, and 6 bases lay outside the gene matches. CDR3 length: 13 residues. Germline CDR1 reads MNHEY; CDR2 reads SVGAGI. In DNA, the CDR3 is TGTGCCATTAGAGGACAGGGTAATCAGCCCCAGCATTTT. It is translated as CAIRGQGNQPQHF.

The chain uses TRBV28 and TRBJ1-2, with a possible D match to TRBD1 (6 bases). The CDR3 consists of 12 residues. V was cut by 10 bases and J by 2 bases, with 11 bases left in between. Looked up from germline, CDR1 is MDHEN and CDR2 is SYDVKM. In DNA form, the CDR3 reads TGTGCCACCAAGACAGGCAACTATGGCTACACCTTC. Its protein product is CATKTGNYGYTF.

This clone was recorded once. The chain joins TRBV11-2 to TRBJ2-1; the match to TRBD2 covers 10 bases. The germline CDR1 and CDR2 sequences are SGHAT and FQNNGV. The V gene end was trimmed by 4 bases and the J gene end by 6 bases; junction bases not matched to a gene: 15. CDR3 size: 18 residues. The CDR3 region is CASSSRGGGSGGANEQFF. CDR3 sequence (DNA): TGTGCCAGCAGCTCCCGGGGGGGCGGGAGCGGGGGGGCCAATGAGCAGTTCTTC.